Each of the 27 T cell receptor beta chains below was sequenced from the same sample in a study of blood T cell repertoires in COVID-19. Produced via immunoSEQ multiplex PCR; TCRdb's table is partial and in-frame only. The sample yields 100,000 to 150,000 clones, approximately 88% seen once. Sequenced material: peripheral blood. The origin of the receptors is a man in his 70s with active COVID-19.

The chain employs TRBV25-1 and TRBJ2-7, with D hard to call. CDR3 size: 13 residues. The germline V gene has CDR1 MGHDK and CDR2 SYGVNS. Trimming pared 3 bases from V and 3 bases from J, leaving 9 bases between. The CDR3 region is CASSDVAIYEQYF. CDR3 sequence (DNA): TGTGCCAGCAGTGATGTCGCTATCTACGAGCAGTACTTC.

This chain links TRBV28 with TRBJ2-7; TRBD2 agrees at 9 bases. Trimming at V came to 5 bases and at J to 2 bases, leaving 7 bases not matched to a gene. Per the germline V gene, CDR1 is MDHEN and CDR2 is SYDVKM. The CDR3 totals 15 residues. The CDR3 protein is CASSPILAGAYEQYF. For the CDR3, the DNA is TGTGCCAGCAGTCCCATCTTAGCGGGAGCCTACGAGCAGTACTTC.

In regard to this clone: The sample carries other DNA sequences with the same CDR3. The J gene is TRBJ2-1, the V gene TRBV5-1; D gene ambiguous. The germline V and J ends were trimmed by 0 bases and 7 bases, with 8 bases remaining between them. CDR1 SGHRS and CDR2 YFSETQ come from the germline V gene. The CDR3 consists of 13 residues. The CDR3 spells CASSLVVGNEQFF. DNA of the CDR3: TGCGCCAGCAGCTTGGTGGTCGGGAATGAGCAGTTCTTC.

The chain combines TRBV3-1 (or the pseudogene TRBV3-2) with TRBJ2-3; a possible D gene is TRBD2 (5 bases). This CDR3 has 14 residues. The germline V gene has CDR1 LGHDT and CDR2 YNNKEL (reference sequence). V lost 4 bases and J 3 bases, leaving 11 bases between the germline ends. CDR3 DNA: TGTGCCAGCAGCCGAATCGGCGGGACAGATACGCAGTATTTT. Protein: CASSRIGGTDTQYF.

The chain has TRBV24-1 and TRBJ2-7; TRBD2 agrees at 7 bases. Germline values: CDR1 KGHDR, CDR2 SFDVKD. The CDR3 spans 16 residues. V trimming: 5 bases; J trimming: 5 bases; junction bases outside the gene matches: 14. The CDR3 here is CATSVPARTRRNEQYF. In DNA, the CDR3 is TGTGCCACCAGTGTACCGGCCCGGACTAGACGAAACGAGCAGTACTTC.

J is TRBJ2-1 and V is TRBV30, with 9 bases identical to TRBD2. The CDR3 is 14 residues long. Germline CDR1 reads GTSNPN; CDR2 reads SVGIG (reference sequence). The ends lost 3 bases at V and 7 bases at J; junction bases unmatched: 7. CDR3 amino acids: CAWRTSGPGNEQFF. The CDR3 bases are TGTGCCTGGAGGACTAGCGGCCCCGGGAATGAGCAGTTCTTC.

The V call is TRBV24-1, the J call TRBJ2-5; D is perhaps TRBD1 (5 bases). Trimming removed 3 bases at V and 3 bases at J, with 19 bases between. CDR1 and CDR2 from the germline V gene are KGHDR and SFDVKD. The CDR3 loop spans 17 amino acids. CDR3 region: CATSDLASTGRKETQYF. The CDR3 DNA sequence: TGTGCCACCAGTGATCTTGCGAGTACAGGCCGAAAAGAGACCCAGTACTTC.

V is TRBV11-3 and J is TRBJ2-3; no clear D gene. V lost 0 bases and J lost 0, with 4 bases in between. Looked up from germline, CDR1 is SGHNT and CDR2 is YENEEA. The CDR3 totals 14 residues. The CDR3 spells CASSLDGSTDTQYF. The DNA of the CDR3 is TGTGCCAGCAGCTTAGACGGGAGCACAGATACGCAGTATTTT.

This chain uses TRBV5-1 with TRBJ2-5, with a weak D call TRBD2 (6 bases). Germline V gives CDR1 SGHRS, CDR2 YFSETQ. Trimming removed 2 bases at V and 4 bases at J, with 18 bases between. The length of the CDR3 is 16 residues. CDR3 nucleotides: TGCGCCAGCAGCTTAGACACGCGGGGCGCAGGAGAGACCCAGTACTTC. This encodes CASSLDTRGAGETQYF. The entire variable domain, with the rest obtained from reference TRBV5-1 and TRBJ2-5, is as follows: KAGVTQTPRYLIKTRGQQVTLSCSPISGHRSVSWYQQTPGQGLQFLFEYFSETQRNKGNFPGRFSGRQFSNSRSEMNVSTLELGDSALYLCASSLDTRGAGETQYFGPGTRLLVL.

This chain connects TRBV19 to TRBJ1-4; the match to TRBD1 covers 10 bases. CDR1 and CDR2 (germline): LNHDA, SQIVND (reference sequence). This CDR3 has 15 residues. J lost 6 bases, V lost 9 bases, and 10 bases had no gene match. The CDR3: CASRYTGTGDEKLFF. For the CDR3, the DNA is TGTGCCAGCCGCTATACCGGGACAGGGGATGAAAAACTGTTTTTT.

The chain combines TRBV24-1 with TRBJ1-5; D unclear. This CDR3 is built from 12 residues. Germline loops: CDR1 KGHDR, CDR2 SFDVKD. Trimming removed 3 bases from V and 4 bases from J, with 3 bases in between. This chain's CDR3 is CATSDPNQPQHF. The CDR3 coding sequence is TGTGCCACCAGTGATCCGAATCAGCCCCAGCATTTT.

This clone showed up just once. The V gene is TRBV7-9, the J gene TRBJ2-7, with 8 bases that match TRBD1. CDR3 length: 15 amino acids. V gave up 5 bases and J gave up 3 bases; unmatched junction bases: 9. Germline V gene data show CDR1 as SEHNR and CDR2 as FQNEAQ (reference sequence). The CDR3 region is CASSPGGQASYEQYF. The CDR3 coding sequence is TGTGCCAGCAGCCCAGGGGGACAGGCCAGCTACGAGCAGTACTTC.

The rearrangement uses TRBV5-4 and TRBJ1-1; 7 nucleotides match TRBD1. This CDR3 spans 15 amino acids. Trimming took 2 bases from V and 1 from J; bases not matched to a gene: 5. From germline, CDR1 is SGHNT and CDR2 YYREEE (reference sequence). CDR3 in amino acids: CASSFDRVKNTEAFF. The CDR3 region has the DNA TGTGCCAGCAGCTTCGACAGGGTGAAGAACACTGAAGCTTTCTTT. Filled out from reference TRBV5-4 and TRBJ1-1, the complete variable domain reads ETGVTQSPTHLIKTRGQQVTLRCSSQSGHNTVSWYQQALGQGPQFIFQYYREEENGRGNFPPRFSGLQFPNYSSELNVNALELDDSALYLCASSFDRVKNTEAFFGQGTRLTVV.

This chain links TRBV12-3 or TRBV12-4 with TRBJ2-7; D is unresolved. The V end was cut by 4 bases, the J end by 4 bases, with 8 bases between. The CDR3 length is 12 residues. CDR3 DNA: TGTGCCAGCAGTTCCAGGCGTTACGAGCAGTACTTC. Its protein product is CASSSRRYEQYF.

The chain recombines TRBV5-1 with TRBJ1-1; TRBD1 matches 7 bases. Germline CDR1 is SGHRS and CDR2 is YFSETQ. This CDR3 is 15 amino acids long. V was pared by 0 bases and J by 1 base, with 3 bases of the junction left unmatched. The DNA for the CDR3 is TGCGCCAGCAGCTTGGTGGAGGGGGCGAACACTGAAGCTTTCTTT. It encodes CASSLVEGANTEAFF.

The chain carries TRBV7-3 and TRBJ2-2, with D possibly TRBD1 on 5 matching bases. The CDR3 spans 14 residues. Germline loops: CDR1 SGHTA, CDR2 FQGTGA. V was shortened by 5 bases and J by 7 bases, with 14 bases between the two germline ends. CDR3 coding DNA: TGTGCCAGCAGCCGCGGACATCGGGTCGGGGAGCTGTTTTTT. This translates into CASSRGHRVGELFF.

CDR3 region: CASGSSYNSPLHF. CDR3 sequence (DNA): TGTGCCAGCGGGAGCTCCTATAATTCACCCCTCCACTTT. This rearrangement joins TRBV6-5 to TRBJ1-6; D remains ambiguous. The CDR3 contains 13 residues. Trimming cost V 8 bases and J 0 bases, with 5 bases left between them. The germline V gene encodes CDR1 MNHEY and CDR2 SVGAGI.

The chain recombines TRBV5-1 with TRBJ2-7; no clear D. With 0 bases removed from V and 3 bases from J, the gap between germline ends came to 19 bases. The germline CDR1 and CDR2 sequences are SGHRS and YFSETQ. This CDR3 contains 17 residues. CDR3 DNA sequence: TGCGCCAGCAGCTTGGGGCAGGTTATGAACGGTGGCTACGAGCAGTACTTC. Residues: CASSLGQVMNGGYEQYF. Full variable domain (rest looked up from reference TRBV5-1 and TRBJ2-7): KAGVTQTPRYLIKTRGQQVTLSCSPISGHRSVSWYQQTPGQGLQFLFEYFSETQRNKGNFPGRFSGRQFSNSRSEMNVSTLELGDSALYLCASSLGQVMNGGYEQYFGPGTRLTVT.

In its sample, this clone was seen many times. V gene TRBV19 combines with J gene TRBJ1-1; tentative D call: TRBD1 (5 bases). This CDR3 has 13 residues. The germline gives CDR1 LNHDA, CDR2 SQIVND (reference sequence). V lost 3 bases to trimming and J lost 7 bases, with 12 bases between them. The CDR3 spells CASSMGRQLEAFF. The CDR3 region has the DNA TGTGCCAGTAGTATGGGTCGACAGCTTGAAGCTTTCTTT.

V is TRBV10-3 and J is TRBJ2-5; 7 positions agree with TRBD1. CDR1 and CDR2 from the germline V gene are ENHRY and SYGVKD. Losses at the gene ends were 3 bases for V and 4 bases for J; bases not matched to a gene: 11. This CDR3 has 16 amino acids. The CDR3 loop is CAISDPGQVKGETQYF. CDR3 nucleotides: TGTGCCATCAGTGACCCCGGACAGGTGAAGGGAGAGACCCAGTACTTC.

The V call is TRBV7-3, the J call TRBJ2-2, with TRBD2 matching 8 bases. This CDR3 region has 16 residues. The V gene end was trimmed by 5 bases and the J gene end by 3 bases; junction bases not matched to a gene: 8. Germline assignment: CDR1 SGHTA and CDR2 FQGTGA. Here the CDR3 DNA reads TGTGCCAGCAGCCCCGCCGCTAGCGGGTACACCGGGGAGCTGTTTTTT. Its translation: CASSPAASGYTGELFF. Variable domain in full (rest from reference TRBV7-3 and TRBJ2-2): GAGVSQTPSNKVTEKGKYVELRCDPISGHTALYWYRQSLGQGPEFLIYFQGTGAADDSGLPNDRFFAVRPEGSVSTLKIQRTERGDSAVYLCASSPAASGYTGELFFGEGSRLTVL.

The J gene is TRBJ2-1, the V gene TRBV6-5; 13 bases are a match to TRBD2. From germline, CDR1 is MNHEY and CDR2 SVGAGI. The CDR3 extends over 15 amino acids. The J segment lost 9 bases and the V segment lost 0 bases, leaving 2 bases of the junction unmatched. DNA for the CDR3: TGTGCCAGCAGTTACTCAGGACTAGCGGGAGTTGAGCAGTTCTTC. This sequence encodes CASSYSGLAGVEQFF.

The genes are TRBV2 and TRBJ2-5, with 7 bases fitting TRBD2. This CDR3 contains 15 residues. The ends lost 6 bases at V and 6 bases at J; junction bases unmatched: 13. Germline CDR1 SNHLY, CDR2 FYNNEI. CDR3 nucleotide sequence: TGTGCCAGCAGGATGGGCGGCGGGGGTTTGAAGACCCAGTACTTC. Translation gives CASRMGGGGLKTQYF. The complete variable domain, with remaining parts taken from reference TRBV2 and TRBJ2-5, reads EPEVTQTPSHQVTQMGQEVILRCVPISNHLYFYWYRQILGQKVEFLVSFYNNEISEKSEIFDDQFSVERPDGSNFTLKIRSTKLEDSAMYFCASRMGGGGLKTQYFGPGTRLLVL.

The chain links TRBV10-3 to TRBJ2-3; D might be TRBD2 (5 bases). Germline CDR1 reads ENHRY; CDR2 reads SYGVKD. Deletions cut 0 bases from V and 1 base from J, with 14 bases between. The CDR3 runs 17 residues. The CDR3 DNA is TGTGCCATCAGTGAGTCGGACGGGATGGGCGGCACAGATACGCAGTATTTT. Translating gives CAISESDGMGGTDTQYF.

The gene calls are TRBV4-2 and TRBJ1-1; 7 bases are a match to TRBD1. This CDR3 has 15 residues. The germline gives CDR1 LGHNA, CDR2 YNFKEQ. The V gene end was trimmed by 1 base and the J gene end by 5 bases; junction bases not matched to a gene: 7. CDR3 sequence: CASSQAAGGSTEAFF. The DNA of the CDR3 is TGTGCCAGCAGCCAAGCGGCAGGGGGAAGTACTGAAGCTTTCTTT.

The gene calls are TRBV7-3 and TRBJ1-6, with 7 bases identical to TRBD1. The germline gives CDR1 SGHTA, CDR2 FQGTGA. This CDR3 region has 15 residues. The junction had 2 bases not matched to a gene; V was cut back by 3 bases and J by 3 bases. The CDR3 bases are TGTGCCAGCAGCTTGAACAGGGGCTATAATTCACCCCTCCACTTT. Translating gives CASSLNRGYNSPLHF.

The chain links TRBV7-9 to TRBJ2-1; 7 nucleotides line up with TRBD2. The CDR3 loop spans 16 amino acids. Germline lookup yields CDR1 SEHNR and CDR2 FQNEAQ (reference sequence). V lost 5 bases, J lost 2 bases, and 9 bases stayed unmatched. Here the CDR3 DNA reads TGTGCCAGCAGCCCCCTGGGGGGGAGGACCTACAATGAGCAGTTCTTC. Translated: CASSPLGGRTYNEQFF. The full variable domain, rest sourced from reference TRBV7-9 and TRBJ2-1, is DTGVSQNPRHKITKRGQNVTFRCDPISEHNRLYWYRQTLGQGPEFLTYFQNEAQLEKSRLLSDRFSAERPKGSFSTLEIQRTEQGDSAMYLCASSPLGGRTYNEQFFGPGTRLTVL.